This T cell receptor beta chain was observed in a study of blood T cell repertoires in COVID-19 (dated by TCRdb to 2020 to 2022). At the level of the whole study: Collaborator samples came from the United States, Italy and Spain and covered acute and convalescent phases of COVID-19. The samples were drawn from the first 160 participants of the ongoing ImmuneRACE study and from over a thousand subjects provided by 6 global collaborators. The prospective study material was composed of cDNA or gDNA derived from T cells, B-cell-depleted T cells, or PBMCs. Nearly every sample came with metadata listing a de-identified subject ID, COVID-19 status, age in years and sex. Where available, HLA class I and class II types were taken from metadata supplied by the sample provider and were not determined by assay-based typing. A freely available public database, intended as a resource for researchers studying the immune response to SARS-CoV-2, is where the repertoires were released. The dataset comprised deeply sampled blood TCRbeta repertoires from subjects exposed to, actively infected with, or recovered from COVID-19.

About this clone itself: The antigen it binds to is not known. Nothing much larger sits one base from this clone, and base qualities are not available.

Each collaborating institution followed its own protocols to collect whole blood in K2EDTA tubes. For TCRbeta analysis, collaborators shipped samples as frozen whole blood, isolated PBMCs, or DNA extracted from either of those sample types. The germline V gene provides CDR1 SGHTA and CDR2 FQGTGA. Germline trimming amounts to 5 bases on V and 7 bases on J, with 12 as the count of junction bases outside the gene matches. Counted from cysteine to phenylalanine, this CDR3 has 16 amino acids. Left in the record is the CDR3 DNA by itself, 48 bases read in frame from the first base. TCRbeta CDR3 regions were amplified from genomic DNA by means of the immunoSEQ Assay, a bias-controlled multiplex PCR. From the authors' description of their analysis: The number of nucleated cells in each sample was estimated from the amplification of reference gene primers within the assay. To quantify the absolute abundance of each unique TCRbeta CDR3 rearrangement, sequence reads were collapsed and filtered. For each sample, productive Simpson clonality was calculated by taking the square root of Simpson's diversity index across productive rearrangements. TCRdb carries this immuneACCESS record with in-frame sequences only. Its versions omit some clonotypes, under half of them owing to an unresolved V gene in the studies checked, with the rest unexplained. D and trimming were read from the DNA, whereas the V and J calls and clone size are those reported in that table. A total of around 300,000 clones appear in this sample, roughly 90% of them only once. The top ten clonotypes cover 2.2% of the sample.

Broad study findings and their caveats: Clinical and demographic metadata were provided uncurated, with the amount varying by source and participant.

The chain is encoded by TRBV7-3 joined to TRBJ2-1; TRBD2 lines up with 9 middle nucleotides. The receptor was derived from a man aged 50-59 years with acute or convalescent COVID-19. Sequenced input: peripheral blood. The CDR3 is CASSRLPSGGWNEQFF. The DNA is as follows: TGTGCCAGCAGCCGGCTGCCCAGCGGGGGGTGGAATGAGCAGTTCTTC. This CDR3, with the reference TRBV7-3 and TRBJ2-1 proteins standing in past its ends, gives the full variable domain GAGVSQTPSNKVTEKGKYVELRCDPISGHTALYWYRQSLGQGPEFLIYFQGTGAADDSGLPNDRFFAVRPEGSVSTLKIQRTERGDSAVYLCASSRLPSGGWNEQFFGPGTRLTVL.